This is a list of T cell receptor beta chains from one sample in a study of OX40 agonist ivuxolimab in advanced cancers. The table came from immunoSEQ multiplex PCR; TCRdb's copy has only in-frame clones and leaves some out. Of around 80,000 clones in the sample, about 88% were seen once. Here the sequenced sample was CD4+ or CD8+ T cells sorted from blood, taken in a trial of the OX40 agonist ivuxolimab. The receptors originated from an adult with an advanced solid tumor such as melanoma, head and neck, liver or kidney cancer. Each CDR3 is given with its conserved first and last residue. D genes are given only for firm matches. Size values are once, few and many counts, or a class for expanded clones, and some rows have none.

V	D	J	size	DNA	CDR3
TRBV29-1	-	TRBJ2-2	once	TGCAGCGTTGTCTTAAACACCGGGGAGCTGTTTTTT	CSVVLNTGELFF
TRBV5-8	-	TRBJ1-1	-	TGTGCCAGCAGCCTACGATACGGAACAGGCATGAACACTGAAGCTTTCTTT	CASSLRYGTGMNTEAFF
TRBV7-8	-	TRBJ2-6	-	TGTGCCAGCAGCTTAGAGGGGATCTCTGGGGCCAACGTCCTGACTTTC	CASSLEGISGANVLTF
TRBV4-1	-	TRBJ1-1	few	TGCGCCAGCAGCCAAGAGGCACAGGGATGGTACACTGAAGCTTTCTTT	CASSQEAQGWYTEAFF
TRBV19	-	TRBJ2-1	once	TGTGCCAGTAGTATAGAGAGGGGGAGGGGTGAGCAGTTCTTC	CASSIERGRGEQFF
TRBV7-3	-	TRBJ2-3	few	TGTGCCAGCAGCTTAACGTTTAGCGGAGATACGCAGTATTTT	CASSLTFSGDTQYF
TRBV5-6	-	TRBJ2-7	-	TGTGCCAGCAGCTTCTCATCAGGGAGCTACGAGCAGTACTTC	CASSFSSGSYEQYF
TRBV25-1	-	TRBJ2-3	-	TGTGCCAGCAGTGTGCTGGGACTCGGCACAGATACGCAGTATTTT	CASSVLGLGTDTQYF
TRBV19	TRBD1	TRBJ1-2	-	TGTGCCAGTAGCCCGGGACAGGGAAGCTATGGCTACACCTTC	CASSPGQGSYGYTF
TRBV7-6	-	TRBJ2-2	once	TGTGCCAGCAGCTCTGCCGTCGGGGAGCTGTTTTTT	CASSSAVGELFF
TRBV6-6	-	TRBJ1-2	-	TGTGCCAGCAGTTACACACAACTCAGGGATGGCTACACCTTC	CASSYTQLRDGYTF
TRBV5-4	-	TRBJ1-1	-	TGTGCCAGCAGCTTCTTTGGGACTGAAGCTTTCTTT	CASSFFGTEAFF
TRBV4-1	-	TRBJ2-7	-	TGCGCCAGCAGCCAAGTCGTGGGGTCACGTACCTACGAGCAGTACTTC	CASSQVVGSRTYEQYF
TRBV28	TRBD1	TRBJ1-2	-	TGTGCCAGCCTCTACCTTACGACGGACAGGGAGAATGGCTACACCTTC	CASLYLTTDRENGYTF
TRBV6-5	TRBD1	TRBJ2-7	-	TGTGCCAGCAGCTCAAACAGGGGGCGGTTGGACGAGCAGTACTTC	CASSSNRGRLDEQYF
TRBV4-1	-	TRBJ2-7	-	TGCGCCAGCAGCCAAGATCGAAAAGTGGGGGAGCAGTACTTC	CASSQDRKVGEQYF
TRBV7-9	-	TRBJ1-5	-	TGTGCCAGCAGCTCCGGACTCCTCGGCCCGCCCCAGCATTTT	CASSSGLLGPPQHF
TRBV27	-	TRBJ2-2	-	TGTGCCAGCAGACGTAACACCGGGGAGCTGTTTTTT	CASRRNTGELFF
TRBV27	-	TRBJ2-7	-	TGTGCCAGCAGTTTCGGCTGGCCGGACGAGCAGTACTTC	CASSFGWPDEQYF
TRBV11-2	-	TRBJ1-6	-	TGTGCCAGCAGCCAACAGGTGAAAAATTCACCCCTCCACTTT	CASSQQVKNSPLHF
TRBV19	-	TRBJ2-1	-	TGTGCCAGTAGTTTCCCTTCAGGGGTTTTTTCCTACAATGAGCAGTTCTTC	CASSFPSGVFSYNEQFF
TRBV6-5	-	TRBJ2-5	-	TGTGCCAGCAGTCCAAACGGGGAGACCCAGTACTTC	CASSPNGETQYF
TRBV25-1	-	TRBJ1-3	-	TGTGCCAGCAGAGGACTTGTGGGAGGAAACACCATATATTTT	CASRGLVGGNTIYF
TRBV7-9	-	TRBJ1-1	-	TGTGCCAGCAGCCCCCCAGGACAGGAAGCTTTCTTT	CASSPPGQEAFF
TRBV12-5	-	TRBJ2-7	once	TGTGCTAGTGGTTTGAGGGCCGGGGCCGAGCAGTACTTC	CASGLRAGAEQYF
TRBV27	TRBD1	TRBJ1-4	-	TGTGCCAGCAGTTTTACGGGGACAGATCCTAATGAAAAACTGTTTTTT	CASSFTGTDPNEKLFF
TRBV5-6	-	TRBJ2-6	-	TGTGCCAGCAATACCGGAGGAGATTCTGGGGCCAACGTCCTGACTTTC	CASNTGGDSGANVLTF
TRBV10-2	-	TRBJ1-5	-	TGCGCCAGCAGGCCAAGCGGCCTGAATAGCAATCAGCCCCAGCATTTT	CASRPSGLNSNQPQHF
TRBV28	TRBD2	TRBJ2-2	few	TGTGCCAGCAGCCCCCTTAGCGGGAGGAACACCGGGGAGCTGTTTTTT	CASSPLSGRNTGELFF
TRBV7-9	TRBD1	TRBJ2-5	-	TGTGCCAGCAGCTTAGGAGACAGGGGTGTGCAAGAGACCCAGTACTTC	CASSLGDRGVQETQYF
TRBV7-9	-	TRBJ2-7	-	TGTGCCAGCAGCCACGGGAGCTACGAGCAGTACTTC	CASSHGSYEQYF
TRBV9	-	TRBJ2-2	-	TGTGCCAGCAGCGCTAGGACAGCCACTACGTCGAACACCGGGGAGCTGTTTTTT	CASSARTATTSNTGELFF
TRBV19	-	TRBJ2-3	-	TGTGCCAGTAATAACGGCCCAACAGTACTCACAGATACGCAGTATTTT	CASNNGPTVLTDTQYF
TRBV7-9	-	TRBJ2-5	once	TGTGCCAGCAGGGACTTTCAAGAGACCCAGTACTTC	CASRDFQETQYF
TRBV29-1	-	TRBJ1-6	-	TGCAGCGGGCAGGAGACCAATAATTCACCCCTCCACTTT	CSGQETNNSPLHF
TRBV6-4	TRBD1	TRBJ1-4	-	TGTGCCAGCAGGCACAGGGGTGAAAAACTGTTTTTT	CASRHRGEKLFF
TRBV28	TRBD2	TRBJ2-1	-	TGTGCCAGCAGCCAAGACTCAGGACTAGCCCACAATGAGCAGTTCTTC	CASSQDSGLAHNEQFF
TRBV19	TRBD1	TRBJ1-5	-	TGTGCCAGTAGTATAGTGGACAGGGGGAATCAGCCCCAGCATTTT	CASSIVDRGNQPQHF
TRBV2	-	TRBJ2-4	-	TGTGCCAGCAGTGTGTTGAGTAACATTCAGTACTTC	CASSVLSNIQYF
TRBV11-2	-	TRBJ2-7	once	TGTGCCAGCAGGGTCGGGTTCGCCTACGAGCAGTACTTC	CASRVGFAYEQYF
TRBV6-5	-	TRBJ1-1	-	TGTGCCAGCCTCAAACAGGGAACTGAAGCTTTCTTT	CASLKQGTEAFF